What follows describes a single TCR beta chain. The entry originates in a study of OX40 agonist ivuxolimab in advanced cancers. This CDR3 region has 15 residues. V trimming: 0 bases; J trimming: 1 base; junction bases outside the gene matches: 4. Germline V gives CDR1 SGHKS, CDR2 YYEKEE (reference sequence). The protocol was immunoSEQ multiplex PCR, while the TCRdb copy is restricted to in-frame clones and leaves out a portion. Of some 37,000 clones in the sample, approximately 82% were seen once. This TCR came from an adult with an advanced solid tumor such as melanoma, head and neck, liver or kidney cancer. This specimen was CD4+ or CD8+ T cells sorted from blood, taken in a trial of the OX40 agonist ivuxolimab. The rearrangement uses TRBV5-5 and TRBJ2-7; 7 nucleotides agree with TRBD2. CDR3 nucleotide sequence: TGTGCCAGCAGCTTGGATCCCGGGAGGTCCTACGAGCAGTACTTC. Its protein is CASSLDPGRSYEQYF.